This T cell receptor beta chain was recovered during a study of human T cells and chemical hapten exposure. The time point is: patch test 1, 2 weeks after DPC sensitization. The treatment denotes: therapeutic diphenylcyclopropenone sensitization with weekly scalp DPC. The CDR3 has 14 amino acids. Per germline, CDR1 SGHAT and CDR2 FQNNGV. Trimming took 3 bases from V and 1 from J, leaving 9 bases between them. Via MiXCR, TCRdb re-called the RACE reads, giving one row per CDR3 protein. The table includes 74,000 or so distinct CDR3 sequences, 9% to 12% detected once. The receptor was isolated from a woman between 45 and 65 years old with alopecia areata. Some clones in this sample may be carry-over from other donors' samples. This specimen was whole blood, taken in connection with sensitization to the hapten diphenylcyclopropenone (DPC). The J gene is TRBJ2-5, the V gene TRBV11-2; D is possibly TRBD1 or TRBD2 (5 bases each). The CDR3 sequence: CASSFPGPQETQYF. CDR3 DNA: TGTGCCAGCAGCTTCCCGGGACCCCAAGAGACCCAGTACTTC. Looking up the rest from reference TRBV11-2 and TRBJ2-5 gives the full variable domain: EAGVAQSPRYKIIEKRQSVAFWCNPISGHATLYWYQQILGQGPKLLIQFQNNGVVDDSQLPKDRFSAERLKGVDSTLKIQPAKLEDSAVYLCASSFPGPQETQYFGPGTRLLVL.